This T cell receptor (beta chain) was sequenced during a study of shared clonotypes between healthy human individuals. About the study: CD8 memory received one plate per donor, CD8 naive two, CD4 memory three and CD4 naive three.

DNA at around 210 ng, 25,000 to 35,000 T cell genomes, went into sorted-subset replicate PCRs. The method was immunoSEQ multiplex PCR; TCRdb's version includes in-frame clones alone and lacks a portion of them. The sample holds about 710,000 clones, about 80% seen once. Study-level findings and limits: Roughly 5% of naive CD4 clonotypes were common to four donors. Estimated richness was generally greater in naive than memory subsets.

This clone appeared a single time. Its matching antigen is unknown. This specimen includes other DNA sequences encoding the same CDR3. This clonotype was sampled from a woman aged 25 to 39 in good health. Sample: memory CD4+ T cells sorted from blood. Subset reported: CD45RA-negative fraction.

This CDR3 is CASSLGGGRQPQHF. The CDR3, as DNA: TGTGCCAGCAGCTTAGGGGGAGGGCGGCAGCCCCAGCATTTT. This chain joins TRBV7-9 and TRBJ1-5; D is uncertain. The CDR3 extends over 14 amino acids. Looked up from germline, CDR1 is SEHNR and CDR2 is FQNEAQ (reference sequence). Trimming took off 1 base at V and 7 bases at J, with 11 bases between the two ends.